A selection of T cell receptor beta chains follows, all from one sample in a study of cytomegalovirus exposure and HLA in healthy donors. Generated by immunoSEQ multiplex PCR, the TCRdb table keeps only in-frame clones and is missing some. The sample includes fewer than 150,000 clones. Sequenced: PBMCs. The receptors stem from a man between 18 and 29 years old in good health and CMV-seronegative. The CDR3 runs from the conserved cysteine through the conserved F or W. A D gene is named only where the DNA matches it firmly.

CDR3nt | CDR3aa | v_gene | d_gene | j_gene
TGTGCCAGCAGTCCAATCGCTATCCACACTGAAGCTTTCTTT | CASSPIAIHTEAFF | TRBV25-1 | - | TRBJ1-1
TGTGCCAGCAGTCAAAGAGGGGACAGAGGAAACACCATATATTTT | CASSQRGDRGNTIYF | TRBV7-6 | TRBD1 | TRBJ1-3
TGTGCCAGCAGCCCGGGATGGGCCAAAAACATTCAGTACTTC | CASSPGWAKNIQYF | TRBV27 | - | TRBJ2-4
TGTGCCAGCTCACTTAGGCCAGGGACAGGGAAGGGGGACACTGAAGCTTTCTTT | CASSLRPGTGKGDTEAFF | TRBV18 | TRBD1 | TRBJ1-1
TGTGCCAGTAGTAAATTAGCGGGAGGACCCACCGGGGAGCTGTTTTTT | CASSKLAGGPTGELFF | TRBV19 | TRBD2 | TRBJ2-2
TGTGCCAGCTCACCACCGCGGACAGTAACCACCGGGGAGCTGTTTTTT | CASSPPRTVTTGELFF | TRBV18 | - | TRBJ2-2
TGTGCCAGCAGCTTGGATGAGACAGGGGACAATGAGCAGTTCTTC | CASSLDETGDNEQFF | TRBV5-6 | TRBD1 | TRBJ2-1
TGTGCCAGCAGCGTAGTTGGAGGGAAAGAGACCCAGTACTTC | CASSVVGGKETQYF | TRBV9 | - | TRBJ2-5
TGTGCCAGCAGCGTAGCTGTGAACACTGAAGCTTTCTTT | CASSVAVNTEAFF | TRBV9 | - | TRBJ1-1
TGCGCCAGCTCCGGGACTCCCGCCTCCTACAATGAGCAGTTCTTC | CASSGTPASYNEQFF | TRBV10-2 | - | TRBJ2-1
TGTGCCTGGAGTCCCAGGGTGGCTAGCGGGGGGCTCCTCCGGGAGACCCAGTACTTC | CAWSPRVASGGLLRETQYF | TRBV30 | TRBD2 | TRBJ2-5
TGCGCCAGCAGCCTCACAGGGGAAGCTTTCTTT | CASSLTGEAFF | TRBV5-1 | - | TRBJ1-1
TGCGCCAGCAGCTTGGAGTACCGGACTAGCGGGAACTCCTACGAGCAGTACTTC | CASSLEYRTSGNSYEQYF | TRBV5-1 | TRBD2 | TRBJ2-7
TGTGCCAGCAGTGAGCGGGGCTCCTACAATGAGCAGTTCTTC | CASSERGSYNEQFF | TRBV27 | TRBD2 | TRBJ2-1
TGTGCCAGCAGCACCGGACTAGCGGTTAATGAGCAGTTCTTC | CASSTGLAVNEQFF | TRBV5-4 | TRBD2 | TRBJ2-1
TGTGCCAGCAGTTTATCCGCGTTCGGTCAGCCCCAGCATTTT | CASSLSAFGQPQHF | TRBV28 | - | TRBJ1-5
TGTGCCAGCAGTTACGGGACAGGAAACACTGAAGCTTTCTTT | CASSYGTGNTEAFF | TRBV6-6 | TRBD1 | TRBJ1-1
TGTGCCAGTAGTCTAGGAGGTGAAGCTTTCTTT | CASSLGGEAFF | TRBV19 | - | TRBJ1-1
TGTGCCAGCAGTTACAGGGGGCGACTAACCTACGAGCAGTACTTC | CASSYRGRLTYEQYF | TRBV6-5 | TRBD1 | TRBJ2-7
TGTGCCAGCAGCTCGGGGAGGACTAGCGGGACGTACGAGCAGTACTTC | CASSSGRTSGTYEQYF | TRBV5-4 | TRBD2 | TRBJ2-7
TGTGCCAGCAGTGAAGGAGGGATCTCCTACGAGCAGTACTTC | CASSEGGISYEQYF | TRBV2 | - | TRBJ2-7
TGTGCCAGCTCACCCCGACAGGGTTCCTACGAGCAGTACTTC | CASSPRQGSYEQYF | TRBV18 | TRBD1 | TRBJ2-7
TGTGCCAGCAGGCCCTCCCGGGGGGACTACAATGAGCAGTTCTTC | CASRPSRGDYNEQFF | TRBV28 | TRBD2 | TRBJ2-1
TGTGCCTGGATCAGCAGGTATCAGCCCCAGCATTTT | CAWISRYQPQHF | TRBV30 | - | TRBJ1-5
TGTGCCAGCAGCTGGGACAGAAACAGCCCGAAAACAGATACGCAGTATTTT | CASSWDRNSPKTDTQYF | TRBV11-2 | TRBD1 | TRBJ2-3
TGCGCCAGCAGCTTGGGGGGGGGAATGAACACTGAAGCTTTCTTT | CASSLGGGMNTEAFF | TRBV5-1 | - | TRBJ1-1
TGTGCCAGCAGCGCCCGGGACTCCCACTCCGCTTTCTTT | CASSARDSHSAFF | TRBV9 | - | TRBJ1-1
TGTGCCAGCAGTGAAGGGCCGGCGGGGGGGGACTACGAGCAGTACTTC | CASSEGPAGGDYEQYF | TRBV6-1 | TRBD2 | TRBJ2-7
TGCAGCGCCTCGGGACTAACGTGGAACACTGAAGCTTTCTTT | CSASGLTWNTEAFF | TRBV29-1 | - | TRBJ1-1
TGTGCCAGCTCACCGAAGACAGGGGAAGCTTTCTTT | CASSPKTGEAFF | TRBV18 | TRBD1 | TRBJ1-1
TGCGCCAGCAGCTCCGGGACAGGGTCTGCAACTAATGAAAAACTGTTTTTT | CASSSGTGSATNEKLFF | TRBV5-1 | TRBD1 | TRBJ1-4
TGTGCCAGCAGCTGGAGCGGGGGGACAGATACGCAGTATTTT | CASSWSGGTDTQYF | TRBV5-4 | TRBD2 | TRBJ2-3
TGTGCCAGCAGCTTATTCGAGGGGGCGGATTCCGGGGAGCTGTTTTTT | CASSLFEGADSGELFF | TRBV7-3 | TRBD1 | TRBJ2-2
TGTGCCAGCAGTTCCATGACCTTCGGGACAAAGAACACTGAAGCTTTCTTT | CASSSMTFGTKNTEAFF | TRBV27 | - | TRBJ1-1
TGCGCCAGCAGCCAAGCACGGGGTACTCGGCAGTTCTTC | CASSQARGTRQFF | TRBV4-1 | - | TRBJ2-1
TGTGCCAGCAGTTCCAGGGATCTCAATGAGCAGTTCTTC | CASSSRDLNEQFF | TRBV6-1 | - | TRBJ2-1
TGTGCCAGCAGCCCTTGGACTAGCGGGGATCCGCAGTATTTT | CASSPWTSGDPQYF | TRBV13 | TRBD2 | TRBJ2-3
TGTGCCAGCGGCCCCCGGGATGAAGCTTTCTTT | CASGPRDEAFF | TRBV9 | - | TRBJ1-1
TGTGCCAGCAGCCCCTTCGAGGGTAGGGGGGAGACCCAGTACTTC | CASSPFEGRGETQYF | TRBV9 | - | TRBJ2-5
TGTGCCTGGAGTGCCCGGGGGGCGTGGTACGAGCAGTACTTC | CAWSARGAWYEQYF | TRBV30 | - | TRBJ2-7
TGTGCCAGCAGCGTAGGGACAGTGAACACTGAAGCTTTCTTT | CASSVGTVNTEAFF | TRBV9 | - | TRBJ1-1
TGTGCCAGCACTACCGGGTTTCCCTACGAGCAGTACTTC | CASTTGFPYEQYF | TRBV28 | - | TRBJ2-7
TGTGCCTCTCAAAGGGAGGGACAAATAAACACTGAAGCTTTCTTT | CASQREGQINTEAFF | TRBV19 | - | TRBJ1-1
TGTGCCAGCAGTTGGGCCGGGAGGGGAACTGAAGCTTTCTTT | CASSWAGRGTEAFF | TRBV27 | - | TRBJ1-1
TGTGCCAGCAGCGACGGACAGCTGGGTGGCTACACCTTC | CASSDGQLGGYTF | TRBV9 | - | TRBJ1-2
TGCGCCAGCAGCTTGGAGTCGGCCTACGAGCAGTACTTC | CASSLESAYEQYF | TRBV5-1 | - | TRBJ2-7
TGTGCCAGCAGCTTAGGAGGCGGGGGGGCCGCGAAGACCCAGTACTTC | CASSLGGGGAAKTQYF | TRBV7-2 | TRBD2 | TRBJ2-5
TGTGCCAGCAGAGAACAGGAATTCTCCTACGAGCAGTACTTC | CASREQEFSYEQYF | TRBV6-6 | - | TRBJ2-7
TGTGCCAGCAAGCCTCCAGGGGAATCACCCCTCCACTTT | CASKPPGESPLHF | TRBV2 | - | TRBJ1-6
TGTGCCAGCAGCGAGCAGGGGTCTGGCTACACCTTC | CASSEQGSGYTF | TRBV9 | - | TRBJ1-2
TGCAGTGCTAGTGGCCCCTATGGCTACACCTTC | CSASGPYGYTF | TRBV20-1 | - | TRBJ1-2
TGCAGCGACGGGGGGGGCAACACTGAAGCTTTCTTT | CSDGGGNTEAFF | TRBV29-1 | - | TRBJ1-1
TGTGCCAGCAGGCCTACCAGGGTCTCGAACACCGGGGAGCTGTTTTTT | CASRPTRVSNTGELFF | TRBV7-8 | - | TRBJ2-2
TGCAGCGTTGCGATGAGCCAAGAGACCCAGTACTTC | CSVAMSQETQYF | TRBV29-1 | - | TRBJ2-5
TGTGCCAGCAGCTCTGGGACTAGCGACTACGAGCAGTACTTC | CASSSGTSDYEQYF | TRBV13 | TRBD2 | TRBJ2-7
TGTGCCAGCAGTGAAGGCCTCTATGGCTACACCTTC | CASSEGLYGYTF | TRBV25-1 | - | TRBJ1-2
TGTGCCAGCAGTGAATTAGGACAGGGGAACACTGAAGCTTTCTTT | CASSELGQGNTEAFF | TRBV25-1 | TRBD1 | TRBJ1-1
TGTGCCAGCAGTTACGACAGCAATTCACCCCTCCACTTT | CASSYDSNSPLHF | TRBV6-5 | - | TRBJ1-6
TGCAGCGTTGAGAATAGGGACAGGGGAACCCGTAGTGCTTTCTTT | CSVENRDRGTRSAFF | TRBV29-1 | TRBD1 | TRBJ1-1
TGTGCCAGCAGCTCGCAGGTGAACTATGGCTACACCTTC | CASSSQVNYGYTF | TRBV5-5 | - | TRBJ1-2